This T cell receptor beta chain was captured by sequencing in a study of Graves' ophthalmopathy and Graves' hyperthyroidism. The study, taken as a whole, reports: Classification of ophthalmopathy versus stable hyperthyroidism by a 13-signature model yielded around 88% sensitivity and about 83% specificity.

The authors amplified TCR beta CDR3 regions, and they did so from RNA transcripts for repertoire sequencing. Second-round multiplex PCR came after a first-round RT-PCR that employed HTBI primers. TCRdb independently ran MiXCR on the multiplex PCR reads; one entry per CDR3 protein. The table has about half a million distinct CDR3 sequences, 14% seen once. With a duration under 3 months, ophthalmopathy in the donors showed moderate-to-severe activity, CAS ≥3 and NOSPECS ≥4. A diagnosis was made from clinical symptoms together with serum thyroxine, TRAb, thyroid ultrasound and orbital computed tomography. This clonotype was observed at least ten times. No antigen is known for it. Trimming shortened V by 6 bases and J by 1 base, and 18 bases separated the two germline ends. Germline CDR1 is MDHEN and CDR2 is SYDVKM. The CDR3 loop spans 16 amino acids.

Material: blood. The chain joins TRBV28 to TRBJ1-1, with D maybe TRBD1 (5 bases). This TCR came from a woman under 40 with Graves' ophthalmopathy. CDR3 sequence reads: CASRPNGGLGNTEAFF. The CDR3 bases are TGTGCCAGCAGGCCCAACGGGGGTCTCGGGAACACTGAAGCTTTCTTT.